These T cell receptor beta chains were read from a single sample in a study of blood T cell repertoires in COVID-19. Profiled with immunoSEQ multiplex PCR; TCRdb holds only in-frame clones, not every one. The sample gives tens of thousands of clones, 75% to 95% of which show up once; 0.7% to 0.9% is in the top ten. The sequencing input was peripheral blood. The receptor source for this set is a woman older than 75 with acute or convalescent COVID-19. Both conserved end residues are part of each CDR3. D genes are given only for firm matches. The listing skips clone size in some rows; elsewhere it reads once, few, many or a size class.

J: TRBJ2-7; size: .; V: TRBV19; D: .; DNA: TGTGCCAGTAGTATGGCAGGGGAACCCTACGAGCAGTACTTC; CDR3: CASSMAGEPYEQYF
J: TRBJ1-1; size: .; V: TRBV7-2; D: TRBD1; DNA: TGTGCCAGCAGGCCCCGGACAGGGTTGAACACTGAAGCTTTCTTT; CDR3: CASRPRTGLNTEAFF
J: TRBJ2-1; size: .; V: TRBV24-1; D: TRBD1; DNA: TGTGCCACCGGTTCGGGGACAGGGAAGGGTGAGCAGTTCTTC; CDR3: CATGSGTGKGEQFF
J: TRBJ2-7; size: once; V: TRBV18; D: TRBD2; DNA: TGTGCCAGCTCACCGACGACTAGCGCCTTCTACGAGCAGTACTTC; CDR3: CASSPTTSAFYEQYF
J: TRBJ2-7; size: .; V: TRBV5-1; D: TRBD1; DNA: TGCGCCAGCAGCTTGGCCGGACAGGGAGGATACCACGTCCCTAGCTCCTACGAGCAGTACTTC; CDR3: CASSLAGQGGYHVPSSYEQYF
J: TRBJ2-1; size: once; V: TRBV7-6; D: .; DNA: TGTGCCAGCAGCTTAGTTCCGGCGGGCGCTGACAATGAGCAGTTCTTC; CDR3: CASSLVPAGADNEQFF
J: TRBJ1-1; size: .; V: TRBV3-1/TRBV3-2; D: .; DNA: TGTGCCAGCAGCCAAGATTGGCGGGGTACTGAAGCTTTCTTT; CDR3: CASSQDWRGTEAFF
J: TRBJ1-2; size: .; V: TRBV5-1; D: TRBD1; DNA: TGCGCCAGCAGCCAGGACAGGGGGGGTGGCTACACCTTC; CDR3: CASSQDRGGGYTF
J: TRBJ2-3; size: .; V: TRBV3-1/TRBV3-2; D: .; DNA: TGTGCCAGCTCTTCCGACGGGCGGGCCACAGATACGCAGTATTTT; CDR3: CASSSDGRATDTQYF
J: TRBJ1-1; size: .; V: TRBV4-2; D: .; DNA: TGTGCCAGCAGCCAAGATAAATGGAGTATCGCTGAAGCTTTCTTT; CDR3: CASSQDKWSIAEAFF
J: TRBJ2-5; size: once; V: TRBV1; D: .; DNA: TGCACCAGCAGCCAGGGGCGAAGGGGCCAAGAGACCCAGTACTTC; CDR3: CTSSQGRRGQETQYF
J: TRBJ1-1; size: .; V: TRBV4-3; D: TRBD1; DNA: TGCGCCAGCAGCCAAGATCGGGGACAGGCTTCGACTTTCTTT; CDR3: CASSQDRGQASTFF
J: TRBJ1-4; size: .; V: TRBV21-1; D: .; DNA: TGTGCCAGCAGCAACAGTAATGATCGGGGGGTTGGTGAAAAACTGTTTTTT; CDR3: CASSNSNDRGVGEKLFF